The rows below give T cell receptor beta chains drawn from one sample of a study of blood T cell repertoires in COVID-19. Assay used: immunoSEQ multiplex PCR; TCRdb lists only in-frame clones, some missing. The sample records about 200,000 clones, more than 75% being singletons. Sequencing input: peripheral blood. The receptors come from an elderly woman with COVID-19, enrolled during active disease. Each CDR3 is given with its conserved first and last residue. D genes are given only for firm matches. The size of a clone is reported for some rows only, either as once, few or many, or as a class for expanded clones.

D gene	V gene	J gene	clone size	CDR3 DNA	CDR3 protein
-	TRBV30	TRBJ1-5	once	TGTGCCTGGAGTGTTAACAATCAGCCCCAGCATTTT	CAWSVNNQPQHF
TRBD1	TRBV4-1	TRBJ2-5	-	TGCGCCAGCAGCCAAGATAGGGGCGACAGGGGGAGTGAGACCCAGTACTTC	CASSQDRGDRGSETQYF
-	TRBV19	TRBJ1-1	-	TGTGCCAGTAGTATAAAACAGGGTCCCACTGAAGCTTTCTTT	CASSIKQGPTEAFF
TRBD1	TRBV2	TRBJ1-2	-	TGTGCCAGCATCCGGGACAGGGAAGTGGGCGGCTACACCTTC	CASIRDREVGGYTF
TRBD2	TRBV7-2	TRBJ2-7	few	TGTGCCAGCAGCTTAGAGGCAGGGCTAGCGGGGAGGCACAACGAGCAGTACTTC	CASSLEAGLAGRHNEQYF
TRBD1	TRBV27	TRBJ2-1	-	TGTGCCAGCAGCACCCGCACAGGGGGCGGCCCTTACAATGAGCAGTTCTTC	CASSTRTGGGPYNEQFF
TRBD1	TRBV18	TRBJ1-1	-	TGTGCCAGCTCCCTCGGGGGACAGGCCCTCACTGAAGCTTTCTTT	CASSLGGQALTEAFF
TRBD2	TRBV9	TRBJ2-7	-	TGTGCCAGCAGTCCGGCGGGGCGGGAGGGGACCTACGAGCAGTACTTC	CASSPAGREGTYEQYF
TRBD1	TRBV7-9	TRBJ1-1	-	TGTGCCAGCAGCTTAGGGACAGGGGAAGCTTTCTTT	CASSLGTGEAFF
TRBD1	TRBV28	TRBJ2-4	-	TGTGCCAGCAGTCCACAGGGGGGAAACATTCAGTACTTC	CASSPQGGNIQYF
TRBD2	TRBV30	TRBJ2-3	-	TGTGCCTGGAGCGGTAGCGGGAGGGCCTCAGATACGCAGTATTTT	CAWSGSGRASDTQYF
TRBD2	TRBV2	TRBJ2-1	-	TGTGCCGGCAGCCTCCAGCGGGGGGGATCCTACAATGAGCAGTTCTTC	CAGSLQRGGSYNEQFF
-	TRBV27	TRBJ1-1	-	TGTGCCAGCAGACAGCCCGAAGTTTTCTTT	CASRQPEVFF
TRBD1	TRBV6-6	TRBJ2-2	-	TGTGCCAGCAGCTCACAGGGGACGATTAACACCGGGGAGCTGTTTTTT	CASSSQGTINTGELFF
-	TRBV9	TRBJ2-2	-	TGTGCCAGCAGCGTAGGACGAGGGTCAGACATCACCGGGGAGCTGTTTTTT	CASSVGRGSDITGELFF
TRBD1	TRBV11-2	TRBJ1-1	-	TGTGCCAGCAGCGCAGTTAGGGGGAGGACAGGGGGCTACACTGAAGCTTTCTTT	CASSAVRGRTGGYTEAFF
TRBD1	TRBV2	TRBJ2-3	-	TGTGCCAGCAGTGGAAGGGACAGGCTTGCAGATACGCAGTATTTT	CASSGRDRLADTQYF
-	TRBV7-2	TRBJ1-2	-	TGTGCCAGTGGGGTGGGGGGACACTATGGCTACACCTTC	CASGVGGHYGYTF
-	TRBV19	TRBJ2-6	-	TGTGCCACCAACTCTGGGGCCAACGTCCTGACTTTC	CATNSGANVLTF
TRBD1	TRBV6-5	TRBJ1-1	-	TGTGCCAGCAGTTACTTGTCAGGGGGCGCAGAAGCTTTCTTT	CASSYLSGGAEAFF
-	TRBV28	TRBJ1-5	-	TGTGCCAGCTTACAGGGTTACCAGCCCCAGCATTTT	CASLQGYQPQHF
-	TRBV7-8	TRBJ1-6	few	TGTGCCAGCAGATGGAGCTCCTATAATTCACCCCTCCACTTT	CASRWSSYNSPLHF
TRBD2	TRBV4-2	TRBJ2-3	many	TGTGCCAGCAGCCTCGGACTAGCGGCTTTTCCCAGTAGCACAGATACGCAGTATTTT	CASSLGLAAFPSSTDTQYF
-	TRBV5-1	TRBJ1-2	-	TGCGCCAGCAGCTTGGATCAGGGGCTTAACTATGGCTACACCTTC	CASSLDQGLNYGYTF
-	TRBV30	TRBJ1-5	once	TGTGCCTGGAGTACGTCGGTACATCAGCCCCAGCATTTT	CAWSTSVHQPQHF
-	TRBV19	TRBJ1-2	-	TGTGCCAGTAGTCCACAGGGATACTATGGCTACACCTTC	CASSPQGYYGYTF
TRBD1	TRBV11-2	TRBJ1-1	-	TGTGCCAGCAGCTTAGTTGTTCGGGACAGCAAGTATTTTTTT	CASSLVVRDSKYFF
TRBD1	TRBV3-1/TRBV3-2	TRBJ1-6	-	TGTGCCAGCAGCCAAGATAACAGGGGGAATTCACCCCTCCACTTT	CASSQDNRGNSPLHF
-	TRBV5-1	TRBJ2-7	-	TGCGCCAGCAGCAGCAGGGGTCTTGAGCAGTACTTC	CASSSRGLEQYF
-	TRBV20-1	TRBJ2-7	-	TGCAGTGCTAGAGATGAAGGTAGCGGAGACTTC	CSARDEGSGDF
-	TRBV19	TRBJ1-1	-	TGTGCCAGTAGTTCTCTGGAGAGCATGAACACTGAAGCTTTCTTT	CASSSLESMNTEAFF
-	TRBV7-9	TRBJ2-2	-	TGTGCCAGCAGCACACAAACCGGGGAGCTGTTTTTT	CASSTQTGELFF